The present T cell receptor beta chain was sequenced within a study of regulatory T cells in long-lasting Graves disease. CDR3 size: 14 residues. Per germline, CDR1 SEHNR and CDR2 FQNEAQ (reference sequence). V gave up 0 bases and J gave up 5 bases, with 10 bases separating them. Time point indicated: newly diagnosed GD, antithyroid drugs for less than 3 months. Preparation of the TCR library used RNA extracted from PBMCs. This clonotype was detected ten times or more. For TCR beta, libraries came from iRepertoire HTBI primers and Arm-PCR of CDR3 regions. Original methodology: From all samples, identification returned approximately 13 TRBJ and under 75 TRBV segments. TCRdb re-analysed the multiplex PCR reads in MiXCR, keeping a single row per CDR3 protein. The V and J calls here are based on TCRdb, not the publication. The sample shows under 300,000 distinct CDR3 sequences, over 20% of them seen only once.

Sample: peripheral blood mononuclear cells (PBMCs), taken at new diagnosis, from a patient treated with antithyroid drugs. The J gene is TRBJ2-5, the V gene TRBV7-9; D is unclear. This sequence was found in a female donor with Graves disease. The CDR3 region is CASSLATAPETQYF. The DNA of the CDR3 is TGTGCCAGCAGCTTAGCAACTGCCCCCGAGACCCAGTACTTC.